The clone carrying this T cell receptor (beta chain) was observed at least ten times. The antigen is unknown. This sample is drawn from a study of CD8 T cells in ankylosing spondylitis. CDR1 is SGDLS and CDR2 is YYNGEE in the germline V gene. The CDR3 extends over 14 amino acids. V was pared by 4 bases and J by 3 bases, with 11 bases between. TCRdb fed the 5' RACE reads into MiXCR, producing one record per CDR3 protein. This table holds thousands of distinct CDR3 sequences, around 4.2% found once. Study outcomes and limitations: Disease-linked clones reportedly concentrated significantly in matched ankylosing spondylitis synovial fluid. Prior literature has documented some motif variants in synovial fluid and blood from reactive arthritis.

The sequence derives from a female donor with ankylosing spondylitis or in good health (not recorded which). The sequencing input was blood, either unsorted or a sorted T cell fraction (not recorded which). V is TRBV9 and J is TRBJ1-5; a possible D gene is TRBD1 (5 bases). The CDR3, as DNA: TGTGCCAGCAGCCCGGGGCAGCTCAATCAGCCCCAGCATTTT. Its protein product is CASSPGQLNQPQHF.